This T cell receptor (beta chain) was recorded in a study of T cells in Graves' hyperthyroidism and ophthalmopathy. Notes on the study in general: Blood shared most expanded thyroid clonotypes above 0.001. Ophthalmopathy was predicted by the model a median of 6.5 months ahead of onset.

RNA transcripts yielded amplified TCR beta CDR3 regions. RT-PCR in the first round (using the HTBI primer set) targeted the TCR CDR3. TCRdb reanalysed the multiplex PCR reads using MiXCR and keeps one entry per CDR3 protein. This table holds roughly 350,000 distinct CDR3 sequences, approximately 15% found once. Trimming pared 6 bases from V and 6 bases from J, leaving 14 bases between. CDR3 length equals 14 residues. Germline CDR1 reads SNHLY; CDR2 reads FYNNEI. As to this clonotype: Its specificity is not known.

In making diagnoses, clinical symptoms, serum thyroxine and TRAb, thyroid ultrasound and orbital computed tomography were all used. The sequencing input was blood. This TCR came from a woman aged 25-40 years with Graves' hyperthyroidism. The chain carries TRBV2 and TRBJ2-2; no definite D call. This chain's CDR3 is CASRRTANSGELFF. The CDR3 nucleotides read TGTGCCAGCAGGAGGACCGCCAACTCCGGGGAGCTGTTTTTT. Full variable domain (missing parts from reference TRBV2 and TRBJ2-2): EPEVTQTPSHQVTQMGQEVILRCVPISNHLYFYWYRQILGQKVEFLVSFYNNEISEKSEIFDDQFSVERPDGSNFTLKIRSTKLEDSAMYFCASRRTANSGELFFGEGSRLTVL.